This TCR beta chain originates from a study of immune evolution from preneoplasia to lung adenocarcinoma. The CDR3 totals 14 residues. Germline V gene lookup returns CDR1 LNHNV and CDR2 YYDKDF (reference sequence). V shed 6 bases and J shed 0 bases, with 9 bases lying between them. Sequencing was performed with immunoSEQ multiplex PCR; in TCRdb, only in-frame clones are kept and a portion is missing. The profile shows several thousand clones, 70% to 90% of them singletons. Sequences were obtained from FFPE minimally invasive lung adenocarcinoma tissue. The chain links TRBV15 to TRBJ1-3; D unclear. This receptor was obtained from a person aged 70 to 85 with lung adenocarcinoma. The CDR3 region is CATRTSASGNTIYF. In DNA form, the CDR3 reads TGTGCCACCAGGACATCCGCCTCTGGAAACACCATATATTTT.